Listed below are T cell receptor beta chains from one sample, sequenced in a study of blood T cells in healthy people across ages. TCRdb recomputed calls from the 5' RACE reads with MiXCR, one row per CDR3 protein. Of 1.5 million to 2 million distinct CDR3 sequences in the sample, around 50% were seen once. The source material was blood. These TCRs come from a woman between 40 and 55 years old in good health. CDR3s include the opening cysteine and the closing phenylalanine or tryptophan. The D gene is left open where the match is weak. Clone size is not always given. Where it is, it says once, few, many or a class for expanded clones.

D gene: TRBD1
V gene: TRBV6-5
J gene: TRBJ1-2
clone size: -
CDR3 protein: CASATGTAQNDGYTF
CDR3 DNA: TGTGCCAGCGCAACCGGGACAGCGCAAAACGATGGCTACACCTTC

D gene: -
V gene: TRBV20-1
J gene: TRBJ2-4
clone size: few
CDR3 protein: CSATSPSNWAKNIQYF
CDR3 DNA: TGCAGTGCTACCAGCCCCAGTAATTGGGCCAAAAACATTCAGTACTTC

D gene: TRBD2
V gene: TRBV12-3/TRBV12-4
J gene: TRBJ2-2
clone size: -
CDR3 protein: CASSPKRGGLNTGELFF
CDR3 DNA: TGTGCCAGCAGTCCTAAGCGGGGGGGCCTCAACACCGGGGAGCTGTTTTTT

D gene: -
V gene: TRBV7-7
J gene: TRBJ2-5
clone size: -
CDR3 protein: CASSLAAGTEQETQYF
CDR3 DNA: TGTGCTAGCAGCTTAGCGGCTGGGACGGAGCAAGAGACCCAGTACTTC

D gene: -
V gene: TRBV14
J gene: TRBJ2-1
clone size: few
CDR3 protein: CASSPMDVVSNEQFF
CDR3 DNA: TGTGCCAGCAGCCCCATGGACGTAGTAAGCAATGAGCAGTTCTTC

D gene: -
V gene: TRBV4-2
J gene: TRBJ2-3
clone size: -
CDR3 protein: CASSQERSNTDTQYF
CDR3 DNA: TGTGCCAGCAGCCAGGAGCGTTCTAACACAGATACGCAGTATTTT

D gene: -
V gene: TRBV18
J gene: TRBJ2-5
clone size: -
CDR3 protein: CASSPPERRETQYF
CDR3 DNA: TGTGCCAGCTCACCACCTGAGAGGCGGGAGACCCAGTACTTC

D gene: -
V gene: TRBV13
J gene: TRBJ1-2
clone size: -
CDR3 protein: CASSPGEIGYTF
CDR3 DNA: TGTGCCAGCAGCCCAGGGGAAATTGGCTACACCTTC

D gene: -
V gene: TRBV12-3/TRBV12-4
J gene: TRBJ1-2
clone size: -
CDR3 protein: CASSIQGSYGYTF
CDR3 DNA: TGTGCCAGCAGTATACAGGGATCCTATGGCTACACCTTC

D gene: TRBD2
V gene: TRBV7-9
J gene: TRBJ2-1
clone size: -
CDR3 protein: CASSSRTRSSYNEQFF
CDR3 DNA: TGTGCCAGCAGCTCCCGGACTAGGAGCTCCTACAATGAGCAGTTCTTC

D gene: -
V gene: TRBV9
J gene: TRBJ2-1
clone size: -
CDR3 protein: CASSAGTGPINGNEQFF
CDR3 DNA: TGTGCCAGCAGCGCCGGAACAGGGCCGATCAATGGGAATGAGCAGTTCTTC

D gene: TRBD2
V gene: TRBV7-9
J gene: TRBJ2-3
clone size: -
CDR3 protein: CVSSSRRTAGTDTQYF
CDR3 DNA: TGTGTCAGCAGCTCCCGTCGAACAGCGGGGACAGATACGCAGTATTTT

D gene: TRBD1
V gene: TRBV20-1
J gene: TRBJ2-7
clone size: -
CDR3 protein: CSARDSQGTSSYEQYF
CDR3 DNA: TGCAGTGCCCGCGACTCACAGGGGACCAGCTCCTACGAGCAGTACTTC

D gene: -
V gene: TRBV20-1
J gene: TRBJ1-2
clone size: few
CDR3 protein: CSASRSYGYTF
CDR3 DNA: TGCAGTGCTAGTCGGTCATATGGCTACACCTTC

D gene: TRBD2
V gene: TRBV28
J gene: TRBJ2-1
clone size: -
CDR3 protein: CASSSRLVAGEEQFF
CDR3 DNA: TGTGCCAGCAGTTCCCGACTTGTAGCGGGGGAAGAGCAGTTCTTC

D gene: TRBD1
V gene: TRBV7-2
J gene: TRBJ2-5
clone size: many
CDR3 protein: CASSLSVPGQGSYQETQYF
CDR3 DNA: TGTGCCAGCAGCTTATCGGTCCCGGGACAGGGATCCTACCAAGAGACCCAGTACTTC

D gene: TRBD1
V gene: TRBV20-1
J gene: TRBJ2-7
clone size: -
CDR3 protein: CSAYAGTGAYEQYF
CDR3 DNA: TGCAGTGCTTATGCCGGGACAGGTGCTTACGAGCAGTACTTC

D gene: -
V gene: TRBV6-5
J gene: TRBJ1-2
clone size: -
CDR3 protein: CASTAGAYGYTF
CDR3 DNA: TGTGCCAGCACCGCAGGGGCCTATGGCTACACCTTC

D gene: TRBD1
V gene: TRBV20-1
J gene: TRBJ2-3
clone size: few
CDR3 protein: CSAPGQRTDTQYF
CDR3 DNA: TGCAGCGCTCCGGGACAGAGAACAGATACGCAGTATTTT

D gene: -
V gene: TRBV7-6
J gene: TRBJ1-1
clone size: -
CDR3 protein: CASSPGELGNTEAFF
CDR3 DNA: TGTGCCAGCAGCCCGGGTGAGCTGGGGAACACTGAAGCTTTCTTT

D gene: TRBD1
V gene: TRBV29-1
J gene: TRBJ2-1
clone size: -
CDR3 protein: CSVGLGTGTQETQFF
CDR3 DNA: TGCAGCGTGGGGCTCGGGACAGGCACCCAAGAGACCCAGTTCTTC

D gene: -
V gene: TRBV28
J gene: TRBJ1-5
clone size: -
CDR3 protein: CASTEGWSNQPQHF
CDR3 DNA: TGTGCCAGCACGGAGGGATGGAGCAATCAGCCCCAGCATTTT

D gene: -
V gene: TRBV10-3
J gene: TRBJ2-7
clone size: -
CDR3 protein: CAISYSSSYEQYF
CDR3 DNA: TGTGCCATCAGTTACAGTAGCTCCTACGAGCAGTACTTC

D gene: -
V gene: TRBV6-5
J gene: TRBJ2-7
clone size: -
CDR3 protein: CASSYAGATYEQYF
CDR3 DNA: TGTGCCAGCAGTTACGCCGGGGCGACCTACGAGCAGTACTTC

D gene: -
V gene: TRBV18
J gene: TRBJ1-2
clone size: -
CDR3 protein: CASSPLGGVEGYTF
CDR3 DNA: TGTGCCAGCTCACCACTTGGAGGGGTAGAGGGCTACACCTTC

D gene: -
V gene: TRBV4-3
J gene: TRBJ2-1
clone size: once
CDR3 protein: CASSQGAGYPYNEQFF
CDR3 DNA: TGCGCCAGCAGCCAGGGGGCAGGCTATCCCTACAATGAGCAGTTCTTC

D gene: -
V gene: TRBV10-2
J gene: TRBJ2-7
clone size: -
CDR3 protein: CATNGGYNEQYF
CDR3 DNA: TGCGCCACAAACGGGGGATACAATGAGCAGTACTTC

D gene: TRBD2
V gene: TRBV5-1
J gene: TRBJ2-7
clone size: -
CDR3 protein: CASTPSGGFYEQYF
CDR3 DNA: TGCGCCAGCACCCCTAGCGGGGGATTCTACGAGCAGTACTTC

D gene: -
V gene: TRBV7-9
J gene: TRBJ2-7
clone size: few
CDR3 protein: CASASGVYEQYF
CDR3 DNA: TGTGCCAGCGCCTCCGGGGTCTACGAGCAGTACTTC

D gene: -
V gene: TRBV6-5
J gene: TRBJ2-3
clone size: -
CDR3 protein: CASSYERPTDTQYF
CDR3 DNA: TGTGCCAGCAGTTACGAGCGGCCCACAGATACGCAGTATTTT

D gene: -
V gene: TRBV6-2/TRBV6-3
J gene: TRBJ1-1
clone size: -
CDR3 protein: CASSSPFGTMNTEAFF
CDR3 DNA: TGTGCCAGCAGTTCCCCATTCGGGACCATGAACACTGAAGCTTTCTTT

D gene: -
V gene: TRBV4-1
J gene: TRBJ2-7
clone size: -
CDR3 protein: CASSQQGIWSEQYF
CDR3 DNA: TGCGCCAGCAGCCAACAGGGTATCTGGTCCGAGCAGTACTTC

D gene: -
V gene: TRBV5-6
J gene: TRBJ1-2
clone size: -
CDR3 protein: CASSLLRGGNPNYGYTF
CDR3 DNA: TGTGCCAGCAGCTTGTTACGGGGAGGAAACCCTAACTATGGCTACACCTTC

D gene: -
V gene: TRBV20-1
J gene: TRBJ1-2
clone size: -
CDR3 protein: CSATTAYGYTF
CDR3 DNA: TGCAGTGCTACAACAGCCTATGGCTACACCTTC

D gene: TRBD2
V gene: TRBV3-1
J gene: TRBJ2-1
clone size: -
CDR3 protein: CASRPNSGGVNEQFF
CDR3 DNA: TGTGCCAGCAGACCTAATAGCGGGGGGGTCAATGAGCAGTTCTTC

D gene: -
V gene: TRBV7-2
J gene: TRBJ2-7
clone size: -
CDR3 protein: CASSLEAVNYEQYF
CDR3 DNA: TGTGCCAGCAGCTTAGAGGCTGTCAACTACGAGCAGTACTTC

D gene: TRBD1
V gene: TRBV2
J gene: TRBJ2-5
clone size: -
CDR3 protein: CTIEETGGLRETQYF
CDR3 DNA: TGTACCATTGAAGAGACAGGGGGATTACGGGAGACCCAGTACTTC

D gene: -
V gene: TRBV28
J gene: TRBJ1-1
clone size: -
CDR3 protein: CASSGIRATRNTEAFF
CDR3 DNA: TGTGCCAGCAGTGGAATCAGGGCCACTAGGAACACTGAAGCTTTCTTT

D gene: -
V gene: TRBV5-1
J gene: TRBJ2-1
clone size: -
CDR3 protein: CASSPGKENEQFF
CDR3 DNA: TGCGCCAGCAGCCCGGGCAAGGAAAATGAGCAGTTCTTC

D gene: -
V gene: TRBV28
J gene: TRBJ1-4
clone size: few
CDR3 protein: CASSLFQVNEKLFF
CDR3 DNA: TGTGCCAGCAGTTTATTTCAGGTTAATGAAAAACTGTTTTTT

D gene: TRBD1
V gene: TRBV7-2
J gene: TRBJ1-2
clone size: -
CDR3 protein: CASSSQGALGYTF
CDR3 DNA: TGTGCCAGCAGCAGCCAGGGGGCGCTTGGCTACACCTTC

D gene: TRBD2
V gene: TRBV6-5
J gene: TRBJ2-3
clone size: -
CDR3 protein: CASAGLAGGKDTQYF
CDR3 DNA: TGTGCCAGCGCGGGACTAGCGGGGGGGAAAGATACGCAGTATTTT

D gene: -
V gene: TRBV15
J gene: TRBJ2-5
clone size: -
CDR3 protein: CATSRELGGETQYF
CDR3 DNA: TGTGCCACCAGCAGAGAACTAGGTGGAGAGACCCAGTACTTC

D gene: -
V gene: TRBV12-3/TRBV12-4
J gene: TRBJ2-3
clone size: -
CDR3 protein: CASSNTGTDTQYF
CDR3 DNA: TGTGCCAGCAGTAATACAGGGACAGATACGCAGTATTTT